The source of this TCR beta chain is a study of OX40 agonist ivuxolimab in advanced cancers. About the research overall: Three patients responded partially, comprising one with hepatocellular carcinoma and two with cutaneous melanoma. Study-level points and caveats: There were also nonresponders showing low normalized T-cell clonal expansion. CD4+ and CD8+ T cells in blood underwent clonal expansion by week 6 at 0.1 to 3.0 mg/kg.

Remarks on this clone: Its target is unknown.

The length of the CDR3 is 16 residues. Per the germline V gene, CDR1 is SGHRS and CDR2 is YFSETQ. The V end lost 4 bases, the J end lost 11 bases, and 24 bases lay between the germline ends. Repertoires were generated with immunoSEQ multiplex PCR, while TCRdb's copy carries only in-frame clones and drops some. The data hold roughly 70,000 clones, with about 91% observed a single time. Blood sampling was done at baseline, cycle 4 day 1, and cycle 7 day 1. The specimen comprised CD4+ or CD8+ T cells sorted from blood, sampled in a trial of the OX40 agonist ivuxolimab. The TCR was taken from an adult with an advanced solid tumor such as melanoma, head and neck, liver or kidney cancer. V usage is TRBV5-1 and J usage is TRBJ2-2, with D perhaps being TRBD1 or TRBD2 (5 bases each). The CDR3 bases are TGCGCCAGCAGCCCAACTGTCCGGGACCCTACTATAGAGCTGTTTTTT. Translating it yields CASSPTVRDPTIELFF.